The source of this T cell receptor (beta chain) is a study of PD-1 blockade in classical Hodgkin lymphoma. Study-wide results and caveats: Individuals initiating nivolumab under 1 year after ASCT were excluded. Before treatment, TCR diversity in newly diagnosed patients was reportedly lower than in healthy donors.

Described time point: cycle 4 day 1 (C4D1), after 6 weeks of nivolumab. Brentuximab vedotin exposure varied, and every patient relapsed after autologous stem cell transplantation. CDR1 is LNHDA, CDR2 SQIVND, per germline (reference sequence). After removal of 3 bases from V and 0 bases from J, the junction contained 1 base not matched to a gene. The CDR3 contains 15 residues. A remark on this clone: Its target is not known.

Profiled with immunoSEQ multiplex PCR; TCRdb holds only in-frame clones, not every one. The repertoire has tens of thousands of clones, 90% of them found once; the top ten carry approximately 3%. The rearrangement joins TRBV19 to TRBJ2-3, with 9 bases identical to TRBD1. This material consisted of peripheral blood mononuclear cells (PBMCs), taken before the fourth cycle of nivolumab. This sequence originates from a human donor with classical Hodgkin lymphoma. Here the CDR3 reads CASSIGTGSTDTQYF. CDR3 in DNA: TGTGCCAGTAGTATTGGGACAGGGAGCACAGATACGCAGTATTTT. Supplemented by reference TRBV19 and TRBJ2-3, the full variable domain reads DGGITQSPKYLFRKEGQNVTLSCEQNLNHDAMYWYRQDPGQGLRLIYYSQIVNDFQKGDIAEGYSVSREKKESFPLTVTSAQKNPTAFYLCASSIGTGSTDTQYFGPGTRLTVL.